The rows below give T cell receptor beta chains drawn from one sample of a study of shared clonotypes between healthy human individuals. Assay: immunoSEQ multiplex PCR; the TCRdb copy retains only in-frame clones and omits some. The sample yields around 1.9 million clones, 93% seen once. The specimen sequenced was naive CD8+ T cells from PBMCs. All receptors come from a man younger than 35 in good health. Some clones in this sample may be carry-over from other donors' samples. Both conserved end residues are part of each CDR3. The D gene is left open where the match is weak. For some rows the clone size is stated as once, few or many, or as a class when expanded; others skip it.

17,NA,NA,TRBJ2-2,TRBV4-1,TGCGCCAGCAGCCACCCCGGTAGGGGCGGTGAGGCCGGGGAGCTGTTTTTT,CASSHPGRGGEAGELFF
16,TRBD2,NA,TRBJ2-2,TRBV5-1,TGCGCCAGCAGCGGACCCGGGACTAGAACCACCGGGGAGCTGTTTTTT,CASSGPGTRTTGELFF
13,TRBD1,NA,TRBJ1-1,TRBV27,TGTGCCAGCGCCGACAGGGGCAACACTGAAGCTTTCTTT,CASADRGNTEAFF
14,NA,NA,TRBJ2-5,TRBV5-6,TGTGCCAGCAGCCTAGGACGGTCACGGGAGACCCAGTACTTC,CASSLGRSRETQYF
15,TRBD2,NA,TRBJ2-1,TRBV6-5,TGTGCCAGCAGAACCGGGACTAGTCTCGTTAATGAGCAGTTCTTC,CASRTGTSLVNEQFF
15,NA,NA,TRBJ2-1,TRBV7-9,TGTGCCAGCAGAATAGGTACACCACAGGGCGATGAGCAGTTCTTC,CASRIGTPQGDEQFF
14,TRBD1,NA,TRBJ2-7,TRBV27,TGTGCCAGCAGTCCGGGGACAGGGGGCTTCGAGCAGTACTTC,CASSPGTGGFEQYF
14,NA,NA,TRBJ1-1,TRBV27,TGTGCCAGCAGTTTGGCCCTTCCCGGCACTGAAGCTTTCTTT,CASSLALPGTEAFF
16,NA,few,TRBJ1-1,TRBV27,TGTGCCAGCAGTTTAGCAGGGGTGGGATCGAACACTGAAGCTTTCTTT,CASSLAGVGSNTEAFF
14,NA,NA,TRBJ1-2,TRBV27,TGTGCCAGCAGCTGGGCAGGGCATCGTTATGGCTACACCTTC,CASSWAGHRYGYTF
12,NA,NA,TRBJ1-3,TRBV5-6,TGTGCCAGCAGCCCGGGTGGAAACACCATATATTTT,CASSPGGNTIYF
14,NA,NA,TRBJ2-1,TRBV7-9,TGTGCCAGCAGCTCCCTCGCCTCCTACAATGAGCAGTTCTTC,CASSSLASYNEQFF
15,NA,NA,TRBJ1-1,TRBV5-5,TGTGCCAGCAGCTTAGCCGGGAGAGGGAACACTGAAGCTTTCTTT,CASSLAGRGNTEAFF
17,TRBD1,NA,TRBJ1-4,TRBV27,TGTGCCAGCAGTCCCAGACTACCGACAGGGGGCGGTGAAAAACTGTTTTTT,CASSPRLPTGGGEKLFF
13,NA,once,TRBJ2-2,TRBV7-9,TGTGCCAGCAGCCCACCTAGCTCCGGGGAGCTGTTTTTT,CASSPPSSGELFF
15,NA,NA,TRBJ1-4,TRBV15,TGTGCCACCAGCGGGAGAGGGGGAACTAATGAAAAACTGTTTTTT,CATSGRGGTNEKLFF
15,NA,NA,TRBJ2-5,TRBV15,TGTGCCACCAGCAAACAACAGGGATTTGGAGAGACCCAGTACTTC,CATSKQQGFGETQYF
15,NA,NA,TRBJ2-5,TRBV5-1,TGCGCCAGCAGCTTGGCCGAACAGGTCTTTGGGACCCAGTACTTC,CASSLAEQVFGTQYF
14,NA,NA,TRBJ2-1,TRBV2,TGTGCCAGCAGTGGCCGGGCCTATTACAATGAGCAGTTCTTC,CASSGRAYYNEQFF
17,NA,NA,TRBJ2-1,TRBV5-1,TGCGCCAGCAGCTTGGCCTTAGGCAGGGCCGATTTGAATGAGCAGTTCTTC,CASSLALGRADLNEQFF
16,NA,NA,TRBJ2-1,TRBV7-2,TGTGCCAGCAGCTTGAGACTAGTTGGAGTGTGGGATGAGCAGTTCTTC,CASSLRLVGVWDEQFF
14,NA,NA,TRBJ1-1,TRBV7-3,TGTGCCAGCAGCCTCGACTGGAAGAACACTGAAGCTTTCTTT,CASSLDWKNTEAFF
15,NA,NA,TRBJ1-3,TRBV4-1,TGCGCCAGCAGCCACAGGGTTCAGGATCGAAACACCATATATTTT,CASSHRVQDRNTIYF
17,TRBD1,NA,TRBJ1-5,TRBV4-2,TGTGCCAGCAGCCAGCACACAGGGGTCCTTAGCAATCAGCCCCAGCATTTT,CASSQHTGVLSNQPQHF
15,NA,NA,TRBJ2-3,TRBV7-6,TGTGCCAGCAGCTTAGTACCGGGATGGGGAGATACGCAGTATTTT,CASSLVPGWGDTQYF
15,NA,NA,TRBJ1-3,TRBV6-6,TGTGCCAGCAGTTACGCTGAACCGGGGCCAACGACCATATATTTT,CASSYAEPGPTTIYF
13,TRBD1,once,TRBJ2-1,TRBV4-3,TGCGCCAGCACCAGCAGACAGGGCAATGAGCAGTTCTTC,CASTSRQGNEQFF
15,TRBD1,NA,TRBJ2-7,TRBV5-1,TGCGCCAGCAGCCGAAGAAACGACAGGGGGTACGAGCAGTACTTC,CASSRRNDRGYEQYF
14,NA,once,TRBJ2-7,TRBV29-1,TGCAGCGTTCTTGACACAGGCTTTTCCTACGAGCAGTACTTC,CSVLDTGFSYEQYF
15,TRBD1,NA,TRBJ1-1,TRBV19,TGTGCCAGTAGTGAGGTACAGGGGGCTGATACTGAAGCTTTCTTT,CASSEVQGADTEAFF
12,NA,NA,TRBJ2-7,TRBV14,TGTGCCAGCAGCCATAGCCCCCTCGAGCAGTACTTC,CASSHSPLEQYF
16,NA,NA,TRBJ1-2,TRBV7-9,TGTGCCAGCAGCTTAGCGCTCGAGGGACCTAACTATGGCTACACCTTC,CASSLALEGPNYGYTF
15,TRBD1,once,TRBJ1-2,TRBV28,TGTGCCAGCAGTTTAACCCCTGGGACAGCCTATGGCTACACCTTC,CASSLTPGTAYGYTF
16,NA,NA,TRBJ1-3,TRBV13,TGTGCCAGCAGCGGATTTGGGGACATTGATGGAAACACCATATATTTT,CASSGFGDIDGNTIYF
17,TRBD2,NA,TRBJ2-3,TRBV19,TGTGCCAGTAGTCTCGGACTAGCGGGAGGGTCGGCAGATACGCAGTATTTT,CASSLGLAGGSADTQYF
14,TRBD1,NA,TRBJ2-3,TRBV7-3,TGTGCCAGCACCTTCACAGGGGGTACAGATACGCAGTATTTT,CASTFTGGTDTQYF
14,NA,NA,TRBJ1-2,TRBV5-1,TGCGCCAGCAGCTTGGTTCGGACAGATAATGGCTACACCTTC,CASSLVRTDNGYTF
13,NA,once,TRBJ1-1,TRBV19,TGTGCCAGTAGTATTTCGTCAGACACTGAAGCTTTCTTT,CASSISSDTEAFF